These 11 T cell receptor beta chains share one sample of origin, sequenced in a study of vaccination effects on CD4 cells after COVID-19. Before sequencing took place, the ViraFEST assay used viral peptide pools to expand antigen-specific CD4+ T cells. With roughly nine days of culture completed, CD4+ T cells were isolated. The healthy vaccine recipients, who had no prior SARS-CoV-2 infection, showed negative nucleocapsid antibodies. No cognate antigen is known for these TCRs. TCRdb's copy holds only in-frame clones and misses some; the assay was immunoSEQ multiplex PCR. The data hold under 70,000 clones, with 70% to 85% observed a single time. The specimen was CD4+ T cells from PBMCs cultured with HCoV-OC43 spike peptides, collected before COVID-19 vaccination. The subset here: HCoV-OC43 spike overlapping peptide pool stimulation. All receptors come from a human donor who received a COVID-19 vaccine.

The J gene is TRBJ1-6, the V gene TRBV2, with 7 bases fitting TRBD1. CDR3 size: 14 residues. Germline CDR1 is SNHLY and CDR2 is FYNNEI. J lost 7 bases, V lost 4 bases, and 4 bases had no gene match. This chain's CDR3 is CASSGVTGNSPLHF. In DNA form, the CDR3 reads TGTGCCAGCAGTGGCGTGACAGGGAATTCACCCCTCCACTTT.

The chain links TRBV6-2 or TRBV6-3 to TRBJ2-2; D is uncertain. CDR1 is MNHEY and CDR2 is SVGEGT in the germline V gene. This CDR3 region has 13 residues. V lost 5 bases and J 4 bases, leaving 8 bases between the germline ends. CDR3 amino acids: CASSVGFTGELFF. CDR3 nucleotide sequence: TGTGCCAGCAGTGTCGGCTTCACCGGGGAGCTGTTTTTT.

This clone was counted only a few times. In DNA form, the CDR3 reads TGTGCCAGCAGCCGGCGGGGGACCACTAACTATGGCTACACCTTC. It encodes CASSRRGTTNYGYTF. The V and J genes are TRBV3-1 (or the pseudogene TRBV3-2) and TRBJ1-2; weak D call: TRBD1 (5 bases). The CDR3 has 15 residues. Germline V gives CDR1 LGHDT, CDR2 YNNKEL (reference sequence). The V and J ends lost 4 bases and 0 bases respectively, with 12 bases between them.

The chain links TRBV2 to TRBJ2-2; D call uncertain. The V gene's germline CDR1 is SNHLY and CDR2 FYNNEI. The length of the CDR3 is 11 residues. V was pared by 6 bases and J by 6 bases, with 5 bases between. CDR3 sequence reads: CASRAAGELFF. Here the CDR3 DNA reads TGTGCCAGCAGGGCGGCCGGGGAGCTGTTTTTT.

The chain couples TRBV11-2 to TRBJ2-5; D is possibly TRBD1 (5 bases). This CDR3 contains 13 residues. The V gene lost 5 bases and the J gene lost 5 bases, with 12 bases spanning the gap. The germline V gene has CDR1 SGHAT and CDR2 FQNNGV. The CDR3 spells CASSARVGETQYF. The CDR3 DNA follows: TGTGCCAGCAGCGCCAGGGTGGGGGAGACCCAGTACTTC.

This chain joins TRBV10-3 and TRBJ2-5; D possibly matches TRBD1 or TRBD2 (6 bases each). Trimming removed 4 bases from V and 3 bases from J, with 27 bases in between. The CDR3 sequence is 19 residues long. Per germline, CDR1 ENHRY and CDR2 SYGVKD. The CDR3 coding sequence is TGTGCCATCAGTGCCACGGTAGGAATGCGGGACAAGACCAAAGAGACCCAGTACTTC. It translates to CAISATVGMRDKTKETQYF.

To note about this clone: The junction and the germline gene differ at one end; a read error may be behind it. The V and J genes are TRBV6-1 and TRBJ1-4, with 7 positions matching TRBD1. Germline assignment: CDR1 MNHNS and CDR2 SASEGT. The CDR3 has 14 residues. The CDR3 nucleotides are TGTGCCAGCATTGAAAACAGGGGAGGTGAAAAACTGTTTTTT. Amino acid sequence: CASIENRGGEKLFF.

The rearrangement uses TRBV3-1 (or the pseudogene TRBV3-2) and TRBJ2-1, with TRBD1 matching over 7 bases. Germline V lookup: CDR1 LGHDT, CDR2 YNNKEL (reference sequence). With 4 bases clipped from V and 5 bases from J, the junction kept 5 bases outside the gene matches. The CDR3 covers 14 residues. The CDR3 DNA reads TGTGCCAGCAGCCCCCGGGACAGAAACAATGAGCAGTTCTTC. As protein: CASSPRDRNNEQFF.

This chain connects TRBV7-3 to TRBJ2-3, with TRBD2 as a possible D gene (7 bases). This CDR3 has 15 residues. The V gene lost 1 base and the J gene lost 2 bases, with 10 bases spanning the gap. Germline V CDR1 and CDR2: SGHTA, FQGTGA. The DNA for the CDR3 is TGTGCCAGCAGCTTAAACGGGGGGCCCACAGATACGCAGTATTTT. Amino acids: CASSLNGGPTDTQYF.

The CDR3 loop reads CASSDLLGQTQETQYF. In DNA, the CDR3 is TGTGCCAGCAGTGATCTCCTTGGACAGACTCAAGAGACCCAGTACTTC. The chain carries TRBV6-2 or TRBV6-3 and TRBJ2-5, with D possibly matching TRBD1 (6 bases). Trimming shortened V by 5 bases and J by 2 bases, and 18 bases separated the two germline ends. The CDR3 extends over 16 amino acids. Germline V gives CDR1 MNHEY, CDR2 SVGEGT.

The chain carries TRBV5-1 and TRBJ2-1; 10 bases map to TRBD2. This CDR3 has 14 amino acids. V trimming: 6 bases; J trimming: 7 bases; junction bases outside the gene matches: 7. CDR1 and CDR2 (germline): SGHRS, YFSETQ. The CDR3 sequence: CASISGGAVNEQFF. The CDR3 DNA is TGCGCCAGCATAAGCGGGGGGGCAGTGAATGAGCAGTTCTTC.